These 28 T cell receptor beta chains were all obtained from the same sample, sequenced in a study of Graves' ophthalmopathy and Graves' hyperthyroidism. As the template, RNA transcripts were used to amplify TCR beta CDR3 regions. RT-PCR with HTBI primers came first, then second-round multiplex PCR. TCRdb called the multiplex PCR reads again in MiXCR, with one record for every CDR3 protein. The table includes over a million distinct CDR3 sequences, 35% to 40% detected once. Specimen: peripheral blood or thyroid tissue (not recorded which). The receptor set was obtained from an adult man with Graves' hyperthyroidism.

This clonotype was seen repeatedly, ten times or more. The CDR3 DNA reads TGTGCCACCAGTGACTCGGACAGGCCCACCTACGAGCAGTACTTC. Translated: CATSDSDRPTYEQYF. The chain has TRBV24-1 and TRBJ2-7; 7 positions agree with TRBD1. The germline V gene has CDR1 KGHDR and CDR2 SFDVKD. V lost 4 bases to trimming and J lost 2 bases; unmatched junction nucleotides: 7. This CDR3 has 15 residues.

Note on this clonotype: With a much larger clone just one base away, this may be a read error. This sequence joins TRBV10-2 and TRBJ1-2, with D uncertain. This CDR3 contains 15 residues. Germline CDR1 and CDR2: WSHSY and SAAADI. Written as DNA, the CDR3 is TGTGCCAGCAGCGTGCCCCTCTACGGTTCCTATGGCTACACCTTC. Amino acid sequence: CASSVPLYGSYGYTF.

This clonotype came up many times. The rearrangement links TRBV7-8 to TRBJ2-5; 12 nucleotides line up with TRBD2. CDR3 size: 15 residues. CDR1 SGHVS and CDR2 FQNEAQ come from the germline V gene. V lost 5 bases to trimming and J lost 2 bases; unmatched junction nucleotides: 3. The CDR3 protein is CASSRGTSGQETQYF. CDR3 in DNA: TGTGCCAGCAGCCGTGGGACTAGCGGGCAAGAGACCCAGTACTTC.

This clonotype was detected a few times. The rearrangement uses TRBV7-9 and TRBJ1-2; no definite D call. V lost 4 bases to trimming and J lost 5 bases, with 11 bases between them. The CDR3 loop spans 13 amino acids. Germline CDR1 and CDR2: SEHNR and FQNEAQ (reference sequence). The CDR3 coding sequence is TGTGCCAGCAGCTCGGCAGAGTTATATGGCTACACCTTC. Encoded protein: CASSSAELYGYTF.

This clonotype has ten or more counts. The genes are TRBV7-8 and TRBJ2-7; the D gene is possibly TRBD2 (6 bases). The CDR3 contains 15 residues. V lost 5 bases, J lost 6 bases, and 20 bases lay in between. Per the germline V gene, CDR1 is SGHVS and CDR2 is FQNEAQ. The CDR3 DNA is TGTGCCAGCAGCCCGACTCGGGACTCCGGCCTCGAGCAGTACTTC. It is translated as CASSPTRDSGLEQYF.

This clonotype was found many times. The V and J genes are TRBV7-9 and TRBJ2-7, with 12 bases fitting TRBD2. The CDR3 runs 15 residues. With V trimmed by 2 bases and J by 5 bases, 4 bases remained unmatched. Germline V lookup: CDR1 SEHNR, CDR2 FQNEAQ (reference sequence). The CDR3 nucleotides are TGTGCCAGCAGCTTACTGACTAGCGGGAGCAACGAGCAGTACTTC. Translation gives CASSLLTSGSNEQYF.

V is TRBV24-1 and J is TRBJ2-7; D call uncertain. The germline V and J ends were trimmed by 2 bases and 4 bases, with 5 bases remaining between them. Germline CDR1 and CDR2: KGHDR and SFDVKD. The CDR3 is 12 amino acids. In DNA, the CDR3 is TGTGCCACCAGTGATTCCGAGTACGAGCAGTACTTC. It is translated as CATSDSEYEQYF.

The chain couples TRBV12-3 or TRBV12-4 to TRBJ1-2; the match to TRBD1 covers 7 bases. CDR3 size: 13 residues. The ends lost 5 bases at V and 12 bases at J; junction bases unmatched: 12. This CDR3 reads CASSPQGSSGNTF. In nucleotides, the CDR3 is TGTGCCAGCAGTCCACAGGGGAGCTCTGGAAACACCTTC.

This clonotype was found a few times. V gene TRBV19 combines with J gene TRBJ2-7; TRBD2 aligns across 10 bases. There are 17 residues in the CDR3. Germline CDR1 reads LNHDA; CDR2 reads SQIVND (reference sequence). Unmatched junction bases numbered 16, after V lost 9 bases and J lost 2 bases. The CDR3 spells CASSLQLAGPTPYEQYF. Written as DNA, the CDR3 is TGTGCCAGCAGTTTACAACTAGCGGGACCTACACCCTACGAGCAGTACTTC.

This clonotype was counted many times. One end of the junction does not line up with germline, which may come from a read error. The V call is TRBV5-1, the J call TRBJ2-2; TRBD2 aligns across 8 bases. The germline V gene encodes CDR1 SGHRS and CDR2 YFSETQ. The CDR3 is 16 amino acids. In DNA, the CDR3 is TGTGCCAGCAGCTTAGTCGCGGGAGGAAGAACCGGGGAGCTGTTTTTT. Amino acid sequence: CASSLVAGGRTGELFF.

The CDR3 loop is CASRPPGSDRTGEKLFF. CDR3 coding DNA: TGCGCCAGCAGACCGCCTGGATCGGACAGGACGGGTGAAAAACTGTTTTTT. The rearrangement links TRBV4-1 to TRBJ1-4; TRBD1 matches 7 bases. This CDR3 is 17 amino acids long. The V and J ends lost 6 bases and 7 bases, in that order; junction bases with no gene match: 17. The germline V gene encodes CDR1 MGHRA and CDR2 YSYEKL.

The CDR3 loop is CASRADGMNTEAFF. The CDR3 DNA sequence: TGTGCCAGCAGGGCAGACGGCATGAACACTGAAGCTTTCTTT. The chain links TRBV11-1 to TRBJ1-1; no definite D call. Germline V gene data show CDR1 as SGHAT and CDR2 as FQDESV (reference sequence). The CDR3 is 14 residues long. V lost 6 bases and J lost 0, with 11 bases in between.

In its sample, this clonotype was seen a few times. The rearrangement links TRBV5-5 to TRBJ2-7; D not certain. Deletions cut 6 bases from V and 3 bases from J, with 13 bases between. CDR3 length: 13 amino acids. The germline V gene encodes CDR1 SGHKS and CDR2 YYEKEE (reference sequence). CDR3 coding DNA: TGTGCCAGCACCCGACACGTTTTCTACGAGCAGTACTTC. It is translated as CASTRHVFYEQYF.

This clonotype was seen repeatedly, ten times or more. The chain uses TRBV7-9 and TRBJ2-5, with TRBD1 identical over 7 bases. The CDR3 totals 13 residues. V gave up 5 bases and J gave up 6 bases; unmatched junction bases: 6. CDR1 and CDR2 (germline): SEHNR, FQNEAQ (reference sequence). The CDR3 DNA is TGTGCCAGCAGCGGACAGGACAGCAAGACCCAGTACTTC. This encodes CASSGQDSKTQYF.

To note about this clonotype: The junction and the germline gene differ at one end; a read error may be behind it. The genes are TRBV10-3 and TRBJ2-6; TRBD1 matches at 11 bases. Per the germline V gene, CDR1 is ENHRY and CDR2 is SYGVKD. This CDR3 comprises 17 residues. CDR3 DNA sequence: TGTGCCATCAGTGGCCGGACAGGGGGCTCTGGGGCCAACGTCCTGGCTTTC. Translating gives CAISGRTGGSGANVLAF.

This clonotype was counted ten times or more. CDR3 sequence reads: CASSRFGNQPQHF. The CDR3, as DNA: TGTGCCAGCAGCCGGTTCGGCAATCAGCCCCAGCATTTT. V and J are TRBV2 and TRBJ1-5; D remains ambiguous. Trimming took 6 bases from V and 2 from J, leaving 8 bases between them. The CDR3 consists of 13 residues. Germline V gives CDR1 SNHLY, CDR2 FYNNEI.

The chain uses TRBV2 and TRBJ2-7; 9 bases map to TRBD1. Looked up from germline, CDR1 is SNHLY and CDR2 is FYNNEI. Unmatched junction bases numbered 6, after V lost 6 bases and J lost 3 bases. This CDR3 spans 14 amino acids. In nucleotides, the CDR3 is TGTGCCAGCAGGGGGGACAGGGTTATCTACGAGCAGTACTTC. This sequence encodes CASRGDRVIYEQYF.

This clonotype was recorded at least ten times. The chain uses TRBV7-8 and TRBJ1-2, with D possibly being TRBD1 (5 bases). Trimming took 1 base from V and 8 from J, leaving 20 bases between them. Germline CDR1 reads SGHVS; CDR2 reads FQNEAQ. The CDR3 length is 16 residues. The CDR3 DNA follows: TGTGCCAGCAGCTTAGGTCTCGCCGCAGGGTGGAAAGGCTACACCTTC. It is translated as CASSLGLAAGWKGYTF.

Notes on this clonotype: It may be a read error: a sequence one base away is much more abundant. The rearrangement links TRBV7-2 to TRBJ2-7, with 11 bases matching TRBD2. The CDR3 is made up of 16 amino acids. CDR1 and CDR2 from the germline V gene are SGHTA and FQGNSA. The CDR3 loop reads CASSLYASGGSYERYF. Written as DNA, the CDR3 is TGTGCCAGCAGCTTATACGCTAGCGGGGGGAGCTACGAGCGGTACTTC.

This clonotype occurred many times. V and J are TRBV12-3 or TRBV12-4 and TRBJ1-5, with 12 positions matching TRBD1. V lost 6 bases to trimming and J lost 5 bases; unmatched junction nucleotides: 2. This CDR3 comprises 14 residues. CDR3 protein: CASRGQGAHQPQHF. Written as DNA, the CDR3 is TGTGCCAGCAGGGGACAGGGGGCCCATCAGCCCCAGCATTTT.

This chain links TRBV7-9 with TRBJ2-7; a possible D gene is TRBD2 (5 bases). The length of the CDR3 is 14 residues. Germline V CDR1 and CDR2: SEHNR, FQNEAQ (reference sequence). Trimming took off 5 bases at V and 5 bases at J, with 16 bases between the two ends. The CDR3 DNA reads as TGTGCCAGCAGCCGAGGACTGACAATCCACGAGCAGTACTTC. It is translated as CASSRGLTIHEQYF.

This clonotype was counted between two and nine times. The CDR3 nucleotides are TGTGCCAGCAGCTTAGAGTTGGGCCTCAGGGGCGAGCAGTACTTC. Encoded protein: CASSLELGLRGEQYF. This chain uses TRBV7-9 with TRBJ2-7; D possibly corresponds to TRBD1 (6 bases). CDR3 length: 15 residues. Trimming cost V 1 base and J 6 bases, with 16 bases left between them. Germline V lookup: CDR1 SEHNR, CDR2 FQNEAQ (reference sequence).

This clonotype appeared once. This chain connects TRBV29-1 to TRBJ1-5, with TRBD1 identical over 7 bases. Trimming cost V 5 bases and J 8 bases; bases outside gene matches: 12. CDR1 and CDR2 from the germline V gene are SQVTM and ANQGSEA. CDR3 length: 14 residues. The DNA of the CDR3 is TGCAGCGTTCGTCCAGGGGGGGTGTTGGAGCCCCAGCATTTT. Amino acids: CSVRPGGVLEPQHF.

The chain couples TRBV6-5 to TRBJ1-1; 8 nucleotides line up with TRBD1. The germline gives CDR1 MNHEY, CDR2 SVGAGI. Trimming took 4 bases from V and 8 from J; bases not matched to a gene: 3. This CDR3 has 12 residues. The CDR3 DNA follows: TGTGCCAGCAGTTCACACAGGGGGGAAGCTTTCTTT. Its protein product is CASSSHRGEAFF.

The sample holds a few counts of this clonotype. The chain carries TRBV7-3 and TRBJ2-7, with a weak D call TRBD2 (5 bases). Germline CDR1 SGHTA, CDR2 FQGTGA. The CDR3 is made up of 13 amino acids. Trimming stripped 2 bases from V and 7 bases from J, with 12 bases between. DNA for the CDR3: TGTGCCAGCAGCTTAGGCGGGTTCTCGGAGCAGTACTTC. This encodes CASSLGGFSEQYF.

Points on this clonotype: This could be a read error, since a much larger clone is one nucleotide away. The chain has TRBV10-2 and TRBJ1-2; 7 bases are a match to TRBD1. The V gene end was trimmed by 2 bases and the J gene end by 0 bases; junction bases not matched to a gene: 3. The CDR3 spans 15 residues. The germline V gene encodes CDR1 WSHSY and CDR2 SAAADI. The CDR3 DNA reads as TGCGCCAGCAGTGAGACGGACAGGACTAACTATGGCTACACCTTC. Amino acids: CASSETDRTNYGYTF.

This clonotype has a count of ten or more. The gene calls are TRBV6-5 and TRBJ2-6; no reliable D call. This CDR3 has 14 residues. The germline gives CDR1 MNHEY, CDR2 SVGAGI. Trimming pared 7 bases from V and 2 bases from J, leaving 9 bases between. CDR3 loop: CASTPVPGANVLTF. The CDR3 bases are TGTGCCAGCACGCCCGTGCCTGGGGCCAACGTCCTGACTTTC.

This clonotype has only a few counts. J is TRBJ2-7 and V is TRBV6-5, with TRBD1 as a possible D gene (5 bases). Germline V gives CDR1 MNHEY, CDR2 SVGAGI. The germline V and J ends were trimmed by 5 bases and 10 bases, with 15 bases remaining between them. The CDR3 contains 12 residues. This CDR3 reads CASSPNQGSQYF. The DNA of the CDR3 is TGTGCCAGCAGTCCTAACCAGGGATCTCAGTACTTC.